This passage covers 22 T cell receptor beta chains from one sample sequenced in a study of control samples from healthy donors and cancer patients (TCRdb year 2020). The library was obtained by the immunoSEQ multiplex PCR assay. TCRdb retrieved this table from immuneACCESS and kept in-frame rearrangements only. Not all clones are present; in checked studies, unresolved V genes account for under half, and no reason is known for the remainder. The sample table records fewer than 25,000 clones; around 83% of these occur just once. Under 35% of the sample lies in the top ten. The sample taken for sequencing was PBMCs. The receptors stem from a man aged 55 to 69 with head and neck cancer.

This clone occurred a few times. CDR3 nucleotide sequence: TGTGCCATCAGTGGGACTAGCGGGGACACGCAGTATTTT. As protein: CAISGTSGDTQYF. This chain links TRBV10-3 with TRBJ2-3; 12 bases align to TRBD2. CDR1 and CDR2 (germline): ENHRY, SYGVKD. The CDR3 runs 13 residues. V dropped 4 bases and J dropped 9; count of bases not matched to a gene: 2.

V usage is TRBV4-1 and J usage is TRBJ1-2, with D possibly TRBD1 on 5 matching bases. This CDR3 contains 15 residues. Germline V gene lookup returns CDR1 MGHRA and CDR2 YSYEKL. Deletions cut 3 bases from V and 8 bases from J, with 19 bases between. The CDR3 bases are TGCGCCAGCAGCCAGCTCCCGGGACTTTTTCGCGGCTACACCTTC. The encoded protein is CASSQLPGLFRGYTF.

A single count supports this clone. The V call is TRBV6-6, the J call TRBJ1-2; possible D gene TRBD1, 5 bases. CDR1 and CDR2 (germline): MNHNY, SVGAGI (reference sequence). With 5 bases removed from V and 2 bases from J, the gap between germline ends came to 12 bases. CDR3 length: 14 residues. The CDR3 here is CASSPRGRNYGYTF. The CDR3 coding sequence is TGTGCCAGCAGTCCGCGGGGACGGAACTATGGCTACACCTTC.

This chain joins TRBV5-8 and TRBJ2-3, with 9 bases lining up with TRBD1. After removal of 4 bases from V and 0 bases from J, the junction contained 6 bases not matched to a gene. The germline CDR1 and CDR2 sequences are SGHTS and YDEGEE. The CDR3 totals 16 residues. CDR3 amino acids: CASSPGTGRSTDTQYF. The CDR3 nucleotides are TGTGCCAGCAGCCCCGGGACAGGGAGAAGCACAGATACGCAGTATTTT.

The chain joins TRBV5-4 to TRBJ2-3; 8 nucleotides agree with TRBD2. CDR1 is SGHNT, CDR2 YYREEE, per germline (reference sequence). With V trimmed by 0 bases and J by 6 bases, 6 bases remained unmatched. This CDR3 comprises 15 residues. The DNA of the CDR3 is TGTGCCAGCAGCTTGGAGGGACTAGTCTCCGATACGCAGTATTTT. It codes for CASSLEGLVSDTQYF.

A single count supports this clone. The V and J genes are TRBV5-1 and TRBJ2-5, with D possibly matching TRBD2 (7 bases). This CDR3 is built from 17 residues. Germline-derived CDR1 and CDR2 are SGHRS and YFSETQ. V was pared by 4 bases and J by 4 bases, with 23 bases between. The CDR3 nucleotides read TGCGCCAGCAGCCCCGCAATGACTAGCAGGGGTGCAGAGACCCAGTACTTC. It codes for CASSPAMTSRGAETQYF.

CDR3 region: CASSQAGGPGPADTQYF. CDR3 nucleotides: TGTGCCAGCAGCCAAGCGGGAGGGCCGGGTCCCGCAGATACGCAGTATTTT. V and J are TRBV3-1 (or the pseudogene TRBV3-2) and TRBJ2-3; TRBD2 matches 8 bases. Germline V lookup: CDR1 LGHDT, CDR2 YNNKEL (reference sequence). J gave up 4 bases and V 1 base, and 10 bases lay outside the gene matches. CDR3 length: 17 amino acids.

V and J are TRBV29-1 and TRBJ2-7, with 9 bases aligning to TRBD1. CDR3 size: 13 residues. V shed 1 base, J shed 5 bases, and the junction held 3 bases outside the gene matches. Germline V CDR1 and CDR2: SQVTM, ANQGSEA. The CDR3 nucleotides are TGCAGCGTTGAAGGCGGGACAGGGAACGAGCAGTACTTC. Its translation: CSVEGGTGNEQYF.

This chain joins TRBV5-1 and TRBJ2-5; 7 bases agree with TRBD2. Germline assignment: CDR1 SGHRS and CDR2 YFSETQ. With 0 bases clipped from V and 1 base from J, the junction kept 3 bases outside the gene matches. The CDR3 length is 15 residues. The CDR3 nucleotides are TGCGCCAGCAGCTTGGCTGCTAGCGGCCAAGAGACCCAGTACTTC. Amino acid sequence: CASSLAASGQETQYF.

In its sample, this clone was seen once. The chain combines TRBV29-1 with TRBJ1-1; a weak D match, TRBD1 (5 bases). The CDR3 spans 13 residues. CDR1 is SQVTM, CDR2 ANQGSEA, per germline. V lost 3 bases, J lost 1 base, and 9 bases lay in between. Written as DNA, the CDR3 is TGCAGCGTTGAGGGGCACTCGAACACTGAAGCTTTCTTT. This encodes CSVEGHSNTEAFF. Full variable domain (outside the CDR3, taken from reference TRBV29-1 and TRBJ1-1): SAVISQKPSRDICQRGTSLTIQCQVDSQVTMMFWYRQQPGQSLTLIATANQGSEATYESGFVIDKFPISRPNLTFSTLTVSNMSPEDSSIYLCSVEGHSNTEAFFGQGTRLTVV.

V and J are TRBV5-8 and TRBJ2-3; 12 nucleotides line up with TRBD2. Trimming at V came to 9 bases and at J to 4 bases, leaving 9 bases not matched to a gene. Germline CDR1 reads SGHTS; CDR2 reads YDEGEE. CDR3 length: 15 amino acids. CDR3 sequence (DNA): TGTGCCACCCGACCGACTAGCGGGGGTTCAGATACGCAGTATTTT. It translates to CATRPTSGGSDTQYF.

J is TRBJ2-1 and V is TRBV5-4, with D maybe TRBD1 (8 bases). The germline V gene has CDR1 SGHNT and CDR2 YYREEE (reference sequence). The germline V and J ends were trimmed by 4 bases and 6 bases, with 17 bases remaining between them. The CDR3 spans 15 residues. The CDR3: CASSPGGQVINEQFF. As DNA, the CDR3 is TGTGCCAGCAGCCCGGGGGGACAGGTGATCAATGAGCAGTTCTTC. The full variable domain, its missing parts supplied by reference TRBV5-4 and TRBJ2-1, is ETGVTQSPTHLIKTRGQQVTLRCSSQSGHNTVSWYQQALGQGPQFIFQYYREEENGRGNFPPRFSGLQFPNYSSELNVNALELDDSALYLCASSPGGQVINEQFFGPGTRLTVL.

The rearrangement joins TRBV28 to TRBJ2-7; maybe TRBD1 (5 bases). The CDR3 length is 12 residues. Germline V lookup: CDR1 MDHEN, CDR2 SYDVKM. V was trimmed by 7 bases and J by 2 bases, leaving 9 bases between them. CDR3 sequence: CASNQGPYEQYF. CDR3 bases: TGTGCCAGCAATCAGGGCCCCTACGAGCAGTACTTC.

This clone was detected a few times. The junction departs from the called germline gene at one end, perhaps through a read error. The V gene is TRBV7-8, the J gene TRBJ2-3; D is unclear. The CDR3 length is 13 residues. CDR1 and CDR2 (germline): SGHVS, FQNEAQ. CDR3 in DNA: TGTGCCAGCAGCTTATCGGTTGATAGGATACAAAATTTT. Protein sequence: CASSLSVDRIQNF.

This chain connects TRBV5-1 to TRBJ2-4; 8 bases fit TRBD2. This CDR3 contains 17 residues. Germline V gene lookup returns CDR1 SGHRS and CDR2 YFSETQ. V lost 0 bases to trimming and J lost 2 bases; unmatched junction nucleotides: 7. The CDR3 DNA reads as TGCGCCAGCAGCTTGGACCTCAGCGGGAGTCCCAAAAACATTCAGTACTTC. Translation gives CASSLDLSGSPKNIQYF.

This rearrangement joins TRBV30 to TRBJ2-3, with D tentatively TRBD2 (6 bases). The germline CDR1 and CDR2 sequences are GTSNPN and SVGIG (reference sequence). V gave up 1 base and J gave up 4 bases, with 9 bases separating them. The CDR3 spans 13 residues. CDR3: CAWSGGGADTQYF. The CDR3 DNA sequence: TGTGCCTGGAGTGGGGGAGGAGCAGATACGCAGTATTTT.

The chain employs TRBV7-9 and TRBJ1-2; D uncertain. Germline values: CDR1 SEHNR, CDR2 FQNEAQ (reference sequence). V was clipped by 5 bases and J by 6 bases, with 16 bases between them. CDR3 length: 14 residues. DNA for the CDR3: TGTGCCAGCAGCCCAGGCTTAACCCCCAATGGCTACACCTTC. Encoded protein: CASSPGLTPNGYTF. Filled out from reference TRBV7-9 and TRBJ1-2, the complete variable domain reads DTGVSQNPRHKITKRGQNVTFRCDPISEHNRLYWYRQTLGQGPEFLTYFQNEAQLEKSRLLSDRFSAERPKGSFSTLEIQRTEQGDSAMYLCASSPGLTPNGYTFGSGTRLTVV.

The chain combines TRBV5-1 with TRBJ1-6; the D gene is possibly TRBD1 (5 bases). Germline CDR1 reads SGHRS; CDR2 reads YFSETQ. Trimming pared 2 bases from V and 10 bases from J, leaving 13 bases between. The CDR3 consists of 14 residues. For the CDR3, the DNA is TGCGCCAGCAGCTTTGAGGCAGGGCGGTCACCCCTCCACTTT. As protein: CASSFEAGRSPLHF.

This clone appeared once. The J gene is TRBJ2-3, the V gene TRBV24-1; 7 bases fit TRBD1. The germline V gene has CDR1 KGHDR and CDR2 SFDVKD. J was trimmed by 2 bases and V by 11 bases; bases with no gene match: 6. CDR3 length equals 13 residues. The CDR3 nucleotides are TGTGCCATCGCGGACAGGCTCACAGATACGCAGTATTTT. It is translated as CAIADRLTDTQYF.

The chain joins TRBV14 to TRBJ2-5, with a weak D call TRBD1 (6 bases). The CDR3 totals 15 residues. The V gene lost 1 base and the J gene lost 3 bases, with 12 bases spanning the gap. The germline V gene has CDR1 SGHDN and CDR2 FVKESK. CDR3 residues: CASSQGRRGKETQYF. The CDR3 nucleotides are TGTGCCAGCAGCCAAGGACGAAGGGGGAAAGAGACCCAGTACTTC.

V and J are TRBV2 and TRBJ1-2, with TRBD1 matching 7 bases. V was pared by 4 bases and J by 2 bases, with 22 bases of the junction left unmatched. The CDR3 consists of 20 residues. CDR1 SNHLY and CDR2 FYNNEI come from the germline V gene. The CDR3 sequence is CASSVGRGQGGGSRNYGYTF. The CDR3 DNA follows: TGTGCCAGCAGTGTAGGTCGCGGGCAGGGGGGAGGTTCTAGGAACTATGGCTACACCTTC.

This clone was detected only once. The V call is TRBV9, the J call TRBJ1-1, with 10 positions matching TRBD1. The CDR3 is 15 amino acids. Per germline, CDR1 SGDLS and CDR2 YYNGEE. Unmatched junction bases numbered 5, after V lost 4 bases and J lost 2 bases. DNA for the CDR3: TGTGCCAGCAGCTCGACAGGGGGCCTAAACACTGAAGCTTTCTTT. Its protein product is CASSSTGGLNTEAFF.